The 27 T cell receptor beta chains reported below all come from one sample, sequenced in a study of blood T cell repertoires in COVID-19. Assay used: immunoSEQ multiplex PCR; TCRdb lists only in-frame clones, some missing. Here the sample spans more than 200,000 clones, 86% being singletons. Sequencing was carried out using peripheral blood. Receptors were obtained from a woman aged 50 to 60 with COVID-19, enrolled during active disease.

V and J are TRBV2 and TRBJ2-1, with 13 bases that match TRBD2. Germline V lookup: CDR1 SNHLY, CDR2 FYNNEI. CDR3 length: 16 amino acids. Trimming cost V 5 bases and J 10 bases; bases outside gene matches: 11. CDR3 sequence (DNA): TGTGCCAGCAGTTTACTAGCGGGGGGGCTTACCCTCGAGCAGTTCTTC. It translates to CASSLLAGGLTLEQFF.

The chain uses TRBV18 and TRBJ2-1, with 12 nucleotides matching TRBD2. Germline CDR1 and CDR2: KGHSH and LQKENI. Trimming at V came to 8 bases and at J to 5 bases, leaving 7 bases not matched to a gene. The CDR3 runs 15 residues. The CDR3 region is CASTNRLAGDNEQFF. The CDR3 coding sequence is TGTGCCAGCACGAACCGACTAGCGGGGGACAATGAGCAGTTCTTC.

The V call is TRBV7-2, the J call TRBJ2-2, with D hard to call. V dropped 2 bases and J dropped 1 base, with 5 bases sitting between them. CDR1 is SGHTA, CDR2 FQGNSA, per germline. CDR3 length: 14 residues. CDR3 nucleotides: TGTGCCAGCAGCTTAAGGAGGAACACCGGGGAGCTGTTTTTT. It is translated as CASSLRRNTGELFF.

The V and J genes are TRBV10-3 and TRBJ1-1; no definite D call. CDR3 size: 13 residues. V was trimmed by 8 bases and J by 2 bases, leaving 12 bases between them. Germline V gene sequence: CDR1 ENHRY, CDR2 SYGVKD. The CDR3 region is CAIREDLNTEAFF. CDR3 bases: TGTGCCATCCGGGAAGACCTTAACACTGAAGCTTTCTTT.

CDR3 in amino acids: CASSLGHRELFF. The DNA of the CDR3 is TGTGCCAGCAGTTTGGGCCACCGGGAGCTGTTTTTT. The V and J genes are TRBV12-3 or TRBV12-4 and TRBJ2-2; D call uncertain. The germline V and J ends were trimmed by 3 bases and 9 bases, with 8 bases remaining between them. CDR3 length equals 12 residues.

The rearrangement links TRBV27 to TRBJ2-7; maybe TRBD1 (5 bases). Germline CDR1 MNHEY, CDR2 SMNVEV (reference sequence). The CDR3 covers 15 residues. V was cut by 3 bases and J by 2 bases, with 14 bases left in between. CDR3 DNA: TGTGCCAGCAGTTTCCGACAGTATACCACCTACGAGCAGTACGTC. Amino acid sequence: CASSFRQYTTYEQYV.

The chain carries TRBV28 and TRBJ1-1; possible D gene TRBD1, 6 bases. CDR1 is MDHEN, CDR2 SYDVKM, per germline. The CDR3 extends over 13 amino acids. V gave up 7 bases and J gave up 8 bases, with 17 bases separating them. The chain's CDR3 is CASTLGGTPEAFF. CDR3 DNA sequence: TGTGCCAGCACCCTGGGAGGGACACCAGAAGCTTTCTTT.

The rearrangement uses TRBV10-3 and TRBJ2-3; 13 bases map to TRBD2. V lost 4 bases to trimming and J lost 3 bases; unmatched junction nucleotides: 1. Germline assignment: CDR1 ENHRY and CDR2 SYGVKD. This CDR3 comprises 15 residues. CDR3 DNA sequence: TGTGCCATCAGTGGACTAGCGGGGGGTACAGATACGCAGTATTTT. Its protein product is CAISGLAGGTDTQYF.

The chain couples TRBV10-2 to TRBJ2-5; the D gene is possibly TRBD1 (7 bases). Germline values: CDR1 WSHSY, CDR2 SAAADI. The length of the CDR3 is 13 residues. V was cut by 6 bases and J by 5 bases, with 13 bases left in between. As DNA, the CDR3 is TGCGCCAGCAGGATGACAGGGAGGGAGACCCAGTACTTC. This sequence encodes CASRMTGRETQYF.

The rearrangement links TRBV3-1 (or the pseudogene TRBV3-2) to TRBJ2-3; 9 bases line up with TRBD2. Germline CDR1 reads LGHDT; CDR2 reads YNNKEL (reference sequence). The CDR3 runs 16 residues. The junction had 8 bases not matched to a gene; V was cut back by 4 bases and J by 3 bases. The CDR3 bases are TGTGCCAGCAGCCTTGTTGGGCTAGCGGGGACAGATACGCAGTATTTT. Translated: CASSLVGLAGTDTQYF.

The chain employs TRBV5-6 and TRBJ2-1; TRBD1 agrees at 7 bases. CDR1 is SGHDT and CDR2 is YYEEEE in the germline V gene. The CDR3 runs to 14 residues. After removal of 4 bases from V and 8 bases from J, the junction contained 9 bases not matched to a gene. DNA for the CDR3: TGTGCCAGCAGCCTTTCGGGACAGACCGATGAGCAGTTCTTC. Its translation: CASSLSGQTDEQFF.

Regarding this clone: Distinct nucleotide sequences in the sample also encode this CDR3. This rearrangement joins TRBV11-2 to TRBJ1-2; D is unclear. The germline CDR1 and CDR2 sequences are SGHAT and FQNNGV. V lost 3 bases, J lost 2 bases, and 7 bases lay in between. The CDR3 covers 13 residues. The CDR3 nucleotides read TGTGCCAGCAGCTTGGCGGGAAACTATGGCTACACCTTC. Translating gives CASSLAGNYGYTF.

This sequence joins TRBV2 and TRBJ2-4; TRBD1 matches 8 bases. CDR1 is SNHLY, CDR2 FYNNEI, per germline. V lost 5 bases and J lost 6; bases outside the gene matches: 6. The CDR3 is 14 amino acids. The CDR3 DNA reads TGTGCCAGCAGTACCGACAGGGGAGGAAACATTCAGTACTTC. Protein sequence: CASSTDRGGNIQYF. Based on the CDR3 plus reference TRBV2 and TRBJ2-4, the full variable domain is EPEVTQTPSHQVTQMGQEVILRCVPISNHLYFYWYRQILGQKVEFLVSFYNNEISEKSEIFDDQFSVERPDGSNFTLKIRSTKLEDSAMYFCASSTDRGGNIQYFGAGTRLSVL.

The V gene is TRBV9, the J gene TRBJ2-1; 7 nucleotides agree with TRBD2. The CDR3 sequence is 13 residues long. In germline, CDR1 is SGDLS, CDR2 YYNGEE. V shed 1 base, J shed 10 bases, and the junction held 5 bases outside the gene matches. This CDR3 is CASSVMSGEEQFF. CDR3 in DNA: TGTGCCAGCAGCGTAATGAGCGGGGAGGAGCAGTTCTTC.

This clone turned up a few times. The chain has TRBV15 and TRBJ2-7; 7 bases align to TRBD1. CDR3 size: 16 residues. After removal of 0 bases from V and 3 bases from J, the junction contained 8 bases not matched to a gene. Germline values: CDR1 LNHNV, CDR2 YYDKDF (reference sequence). In DNA, the CDR3 is TGTGCCACCAGCAGAGATAAGGGGGCGCGTGTCTACGAGCAGTACTTC. The encoded protein is CATSRDKGARVYEQYF.

The V call is TRBV27, the J call TRBJ1-6; 9 nucleotides match TRBD1. J gave up 10 bases and V 3 bases, and 4 bases lay outside the gene matches. This CDR3 has 14 residues. The germline V gene encodes CDR1 MNHEY and CDR2 SMNVEV (reference sequence). The CDR3 bases are TGTGCCAGCAGTTTGTCACAGGGGGCCTCACCCCTCCACTTT. Amino acid sequence: CASSLSQGASPLHF.

Remarks on this clone: This CDR3 is also generated by other DNA sequences in the sample. The rearrangement uses TRBV4-3 and TRBJ1-3, with D perhaps matching TRBD1 (5 bases). CDR3 length: 16 amino acids. Germline V lookup: CDR1 LGHNA, CDR2 YSLEER. The V end lost 0 bases, the J end lost 3 bases, and 12 bases lay between the germline ends. Here the CDR3 reads CASSQDSTGSGNTIYF. Written as DNA, the CDR3 is TGCGCCAGCAGCCAAGATTCCACAGGTAGTGGAAACACCATATATTTT.

The J gene is TRBJ1-6, the V gene TRBV27; weak D call: TRBD1 (6 bases). The V and J ends lost 7 bases and 8 bases respectively, with 21 bases between them. This CDR3 is built from 16 residues. In germline, CDR1 is MNHEY, CDR2 SMNVEV (reference sequence). As DNA, the CDR3 is TGTGCCAGCACCCTCGTGGGAGGGGGGAATGATTCACCCCTCCACTTT. Its protein product is CASTLVGGGNDSPLHF.

The chain joins TRBV19 to TRBJ2-7; D possibly corresponds to TRBD2 (5 bases). Per germline, CDR1 LNHDA and CDR2 SQIVND (reference sequence). Trimming took 8 bases from V and 2 from J, leaving 13 bases between them. There are 13 residues in the CDR3. The CDR3 sequence: CASASGEAYEQYF. CDR3 nucleotides: TGTGCCAGTGCCAGCGGTGAGGCCTACGAGCAGTACTTC.

CDR3 sequence reads: CASSSGSSYNEQFF. The CDR3 DNA is TGTGCCAGCAGCTCGGGAAGCTCCTACAATGAGCAGTTCTTC. The chain uses TRBV5-4 and TRBJ2-1; TRBD2 is a possible D gene (5 bases). The ends were cut back, 3 bases at V and 0 bases at J, with 7 bases in the middle. Germline V gene lookup returns CDR1 SGHNT and CDR2 YYREEE (reference sequence). The CDR3 is 14 amino acids.

V usage is TRBV11-2 and J usage is TRBJ1-1; D perhaps matches TRBD1 (6 bases). The V gene lost 3 bases and the J gene lost 6 bases, with 17 bases spanning the gap. CDR3 length equals 15 residues. Germline V gene sequence: CDR1 SGHAT, CDR2 FQNNGV. The CDR3 spells CASSFTGQGTSEAFF. The CDR3, as DNA: TGTGCCAGCAGCTTTACGGGACAAGGGACCTCTGAAGCTTTCTTT.

The chain has TRBV5-1 and TRBJ2-2; maybe TRBD1 (6 bases). The CDR3 extends over 15 amino acids. V gave up 1 base and J gave up 5 bases, with 12 bases separating them. Germline V CDR1 and CDR2: SGHRS, YFSETQ. The CDR3: CASSLTGKETGELFF. The CDR3 nucleotides are TGCGCCAGCAGCTTGACAGGGAAGGAAACCGGGGAGCTGTTTTTT. Full variable domain (remainder filled in from reference TRBV5-1 and TRBJ2-2): KAGVTQTPRYLIKTRGQQVTLSCSPISGHRSVSWYQQTPGQGLQFLFEYFSETQRNKGNFPGRFSGRQFSNSRSEMNVSTLELGDSALYLCASSLTGKETGELFFGEGSRLTVL.

This clone was observed a single time. The gene calls are TRBV10-3 and TRBJ1-2; possible D gene TRBD1, 6 bases. The CDR3 is 15 amino acids. V lost 5 bases to trimming and J lost 4 bases, with 17 bases between them. The germline CDR1 and CDR2 sequences are ENHRY and SYGVKD. The chain's CDR3 is CAISPRQGKPYGYTF. The CDR3 bases are TGTGCCATCAGTCCCCGGCAGGGGAAGCCCTATGGCTACACCTTC.

This clone was detected once. The rearrangement uses TRBV10-3 and TRBJ1-1, with D possibly being TRBD1 (5 bases). CDR1 ENHRY and CDR2 SYGVKD come from the germline V gene. Deletions cut 7 bases from V and 5 bases from J, with 14 bases between. The CDR3 spans 13 residues. The CDR3 DNA follows: TGTGCCATCACCCAGGGAGGATCGACTGAAGCTTTCTTT. Translated, it gives CAITQGGSTEAFF.

The J gene is TRBJ2-1, the V gene TRBV5-1, with TRBD2 as a possible D gene (6 bases). The V gene lost 2 bases and the J gene lost 6 bases, with 15 bases spanning the gap. The germline CDR1 and CDR2 sequences are SGHRS and YFSETQ. The CDR3 runs to 15 residues. The CDR3 spells CASSLGGNGVNEQFF. The CDR3 coding sequence is TGCGCCAGCAGCTTAGGAGGGAACGGAGTCAATGAGCAGTTCTTC.

This rearrangement joins TRBV28 to TRBJ1-2; TRBD1 matches 9 bases. The CDR3 runs to 12 residues. Germline CDR1 and CDR2: MDHEN and SYDVKM. Trimming at V came to 5 bases and at J to 7 bases, leaving 2 bases not matched to a gene. In nucleotides, the CDR3 is TGTGCCAGCAGTGACAGGGGGACTGGCTACACCTTC. Translating gives CASSDRGTGYTF.

For the CDR3, the DNA is TGCAGCGTGGGGGACAGGGGGAACACTGAAGCTTTCTTT. Its protein is CSVGDRGNTEAFF. The rearrangement uses TRBV29-1 and TRBJ1-1, with 10 bases identical to TRBD1. The CDR3 consists of 13 residues. The germline gives CDR1 SQVTM, CDR2 ANQGSEA. V lost 6 bases, J lost 1 base, and 2 bases stayed unmatched.